The 8 T cell receptor beta chains presented below share a single source sample, sequenced in a study of blood T cell repertoires in COVID-19. Sequencing used immunoSEQ multiplex PCR; TCRdb keeps in-frame clones, though not all of them. The profile covers about 33,000 clones, with approximately 85% appearing a single time and about 7.1% taken by the ten largest. Input material: peripheral blood. Receptors originate from a man aged 55 to 70 with active COVID-19.

The chain recombines TRBV10-1 with TRBJ2-1; 11 bases are a match to TRBD2. The CDR3 extends over 16 amino acids. Germline V gene sequence: CDR1 WNHNN, CDR2 SYGVQD (reference sequence). With V trimmed by 6 bases and J by 4 bases, 8 bases remained unmatched. The CDR3 spells CASSQKTSGIYNEQFF. The CDR3 region has the DNA TGCGCCAGCAGCCAAAAGACTAGCGGGATTTACAATGAGCAGTTCTTC.

This chain uses TRBV3-1 (or the pseudogene TRBV3-2) with TRBJ1-3; D not resolved. Germline assignment: CDR1 LGHDT and CDR2 YNNKEL (reference sequence). The CDR3 consists of 13 residues. V was clipped by 6 bases and J by 4 bases, with 10 bases between them. CDR3 bases: TGTGCCAGCAGTCTCCGTGAGGGAAACACCATATATTTT. Translated: CASSLREGNTIYF.

This clone was detected only once. The CDR3 coding sequence is TGTGCCAGCAGTTACTATGGACTAGCGGTCTACGAGCAGTACTTC. This sequence encodes CASSYYGLAVYEQYF. V gene TRBV6-6 combines with J gene TRBJ2-7; TRBD2 matches 10 bases. With 1 base clipped from V and 3 bases from J, the junction kept 3 bases outside the gene matches. CDR3 length equals 15 residues. CDR1 and CDR2 from the germline V gene are MNHNY and SVGAGI (reference sequence).

V is TRBV28 and J is TRBJ2-1, with 8 bases aligning to TRBD2. The CDR3 extends over 17 amino acids. The V and J ends lost 6 bases and 5 bases, in that order; junction bases with no gene match: 15. Germline V gene data show CDR1 as MDHEN and CDR2 as SYDVKM. For the CDR3, the DNA is TGTGCCAGCAGGGGTCGTGGGGCGGGAGGCGGAAACAATGAGCAGTTCTTC. Translated: CASRGRGAGGGNNEQFF. The variable domain in full, with the rest retrieved from reference TRBV28 and TRBJ2-1, is DVKVTQSSRYLVKRTGEKVFLECVQDMDHENMFWYRQDPGLGLRLIYFSYDVKMKEKGDIPEGYSVSREKKERFSLILESASTNQTSMYLCASRGRGAGGGNNEQFFGPGTRLTVL.

This sequence joins TRBV6-5 and TRBJ1-1; 7 nucleotides align to TRBD1. The trim removed 7 bases at V and 3 bases at J, leaving 8 bases unmatched. The CDR3 extends over 14 amino acids. Germline V gene sequence: CDR1 MNHEY, CDR2 SVGAGI. The CDR3 DNA reads TGTGCCAGCACCCCAGGACAGGCTGACACTGAAGCTTTCTTT. It yields the protein CASTPGQADTEAFF.

The chain is built from TRBV20-1 and TRBJ2-4, with no clear D. Germline lookup yields CDR1 DFQATT and CDR2 SNEGSKA (reference sequence). This CDR3 contains 11 residues. Deletions cut 3 bases from V and 8 bases from J, with 8 bases between. DNA for the CDR3: TGCAGTGCTAGTGGGCAGGACATTCAGTACTTC. Residues: CSASGQDIQYF.

The rearrangement links TRBV6-5 to TRBJ2-1; 9 positions match TRBD2. J was trimmed by 4 bases and V by 0 bases; bases with no gene match: 1. CDR3 length: 15 amino acids. Per the germline V gene, CDR1 is MNHEY and CDR2 is SVGAGI. CDR3 region: CASSYSTSGYNEQFF. CDR3 bases: TGTGCCAGCAGTTACTCGACTAGCGGATACAATGAGCAGTTCTTC.

The chain couples TRBV30 to TRBJ2-3, with D possibly matching TRBD1 (5 bases). Germline values: CDR1 GTSNPN, CDR2 SVGIG (reference sequence). The CDR3 consists of 12 residues. The ends were cut back, 0 bases at V and 5 bases at J, with 6 bases in the middle. The CDR3 bases are TGTGCCTGGAGTGTAGACAGAGATACGCAGTATTTT. It encodes CAWSVDRDTQYF.